This T cell receptor beta chain was recorded in a study of blood T cell repertoires in COVID-19 (dated by TCRdb to the early 2020s). With respect to the entire study: Collaborator samples came from the United States, Italy and Spain and covered acute and convalescent phases of COVID-19. The material from the prospective study consisted of cDNA or gDNA derived from T cells, B-cell-depleted T cells, or PBMCs. Subjects who had been exposed to COVID-19, were actively infected with it, or had recovered from it provided the deeply sampled blood TCRbeta repertoires that made up the dataset. The repertoires were released in a freely available public database intended as a resource for research on the immune response to SARS-CoV-2. The samples were drawn from two sources: the first 160 participants of the ongoing ImmuneRACE study, and 1,000 to 1,500 subjects contributed by 6 global collaborators. Nearly every sample came with metadata listing a de-identified subject ID, COVID-19 status, age in years and sex. Where available, HLA class I and class II types were obtained from metadata supplied by the sample provider rather than from assay-based typing.

V loses 0 bases, J loses 3 bases, and the germline ends lie 12 bases apart. The CDR3 runs 15 residues from the cysteine to the phenylalanine. The entry retains the CDR3 DNA only, 45 bases that are in frame from base 1. The germline V gene yields MNHNS for CDR1 and SASEGT for CDR2. Comment on this clone: Its antigen remains undetermined. No per-base quality is available; no much larger clone lies one base away.

TCRbeta CDR3 regions were amplified from genomic DNA using the immunoSEQ Assay, a bias-controlled multiplex PCR. The original pipeline was this. The number of nucleated cells in each sample was estimated by amplification of reference gene primers within the assay. To quantify the absolute abundance of each unique TCRbeta CDR3 rearrangement, sequence reads were collapsed and filtered. For each sample, productive Simpson clonality was calculated by taking the square root of Simpson's diversity index across productive rearrangements. Imported from immuneACCESS, the table was reduced by TCRdb to in-frame sequences with V and J called. These copies leave out some clones; in studies compared against another copy, an unresolved V gene accounts for under half, and the cause of the remainder is not known. The V and J calls and clone size were taken over from that table, and D and trimming were inferred from the DNA. The sample records around 250,000 clones, around nine tenths of which are singletons. The ten biggest clones cover around 1.6% of the sample.

What the work shows at the level of the full study, not this receptor alone: Clinical and demographic metadata were provided uncurated, with the amount varying by source and participant.

A second Seattle source provided samples from volunteer blood donors who had recovered from COVID-19. The collaborating institutions used their own protocols to collect whole blood in K2EDTA tubes. Collaborator samples were shipped for TCRbeta analysis as frozen whole blood, isolated PBMCs, or DNA extracted from either sample type. The TCR comes from a woman aged 60-75 years who had recovered from COVID-19. The chain is encoded by TRBV6-1 joined to TRBJ2-7; matching of 6 bases hints at TRBD1 as the D gene. The sample was peripheral blood. CDR3 loop: CASSEASGEGYEQYF. The nucleotides read TGTGCCAGCAGTGAAGCCTCAGGGGAAGGCTACGAGCAGTACTTC.